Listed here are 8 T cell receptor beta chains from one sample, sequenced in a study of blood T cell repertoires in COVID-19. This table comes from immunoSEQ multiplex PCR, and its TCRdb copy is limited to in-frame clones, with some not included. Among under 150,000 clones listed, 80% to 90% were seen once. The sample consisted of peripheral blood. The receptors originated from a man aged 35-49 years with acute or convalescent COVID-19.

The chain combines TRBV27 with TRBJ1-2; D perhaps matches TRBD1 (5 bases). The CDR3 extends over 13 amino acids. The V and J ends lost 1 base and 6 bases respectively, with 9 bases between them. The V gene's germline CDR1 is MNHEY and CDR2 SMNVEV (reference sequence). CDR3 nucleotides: TGTGCCAGCAGTTTATTCCAGGGCCATGGCTACACCTTC. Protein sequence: CASSLFQGHGYTF.

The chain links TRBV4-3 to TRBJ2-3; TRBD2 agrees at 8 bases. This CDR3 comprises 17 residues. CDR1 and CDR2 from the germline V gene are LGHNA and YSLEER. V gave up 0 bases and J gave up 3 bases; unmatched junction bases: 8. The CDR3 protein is CASSQEVRGGSTDTQYF. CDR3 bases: TGCGCCAGCAGCCAAGAGGTACGGGGGGGGTCGACAGATACGCAGTATTTT.

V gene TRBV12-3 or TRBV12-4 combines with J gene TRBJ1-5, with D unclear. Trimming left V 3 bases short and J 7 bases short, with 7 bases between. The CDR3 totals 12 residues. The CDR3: CASSFSRQPQHF. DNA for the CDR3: TGTGCCAGCAGTTTTTCCCGGCAGCCCCAGCATTTT.

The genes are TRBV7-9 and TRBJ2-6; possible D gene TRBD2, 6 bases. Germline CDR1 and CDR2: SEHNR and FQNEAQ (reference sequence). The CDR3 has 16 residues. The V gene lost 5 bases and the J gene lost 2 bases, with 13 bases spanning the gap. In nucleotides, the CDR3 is TGTGCCAGCAGCCCCGGGAGCCCGCCTGGGGCCAACGTCCTGACTTTC. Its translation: CASSPGSPPGANVLTF. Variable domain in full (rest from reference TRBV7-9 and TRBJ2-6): DTGVSQNPRHKITKRGQNVTFRCDPISEHNRLYWYRQTLGQGPEFLTYFQNEAQLEKSRLLSDRFSAERPKGSFSTLEIQRTEQGDSAMYLCASSPGSPPGANVLTFGAGSRLTVL.

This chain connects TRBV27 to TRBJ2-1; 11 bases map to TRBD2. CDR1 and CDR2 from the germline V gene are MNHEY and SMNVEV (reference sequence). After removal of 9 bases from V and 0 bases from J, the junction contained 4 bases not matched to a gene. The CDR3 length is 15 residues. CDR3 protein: CASRLAGSSYNEQFF. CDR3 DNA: TGTGCCAGTAGACTAGCGGGAAGCTCCTACAATGAGCAGTTCTTC.

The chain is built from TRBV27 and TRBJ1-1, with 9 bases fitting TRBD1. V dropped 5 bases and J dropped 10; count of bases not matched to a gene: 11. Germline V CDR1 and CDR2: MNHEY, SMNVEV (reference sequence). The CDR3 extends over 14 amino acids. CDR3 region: CASSPTGGMVRAFF. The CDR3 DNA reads TGTGCCAGCAGTCCGACAGGGGGGATGGTTCGAGCTTTCTTT.

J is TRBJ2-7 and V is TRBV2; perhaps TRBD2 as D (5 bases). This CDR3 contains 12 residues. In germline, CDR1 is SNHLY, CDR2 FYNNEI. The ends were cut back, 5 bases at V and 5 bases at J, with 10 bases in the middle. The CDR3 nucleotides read TGTGCCAGCAGTAAAACGGGGAACGAGCAGTACTTC. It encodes CASSKTGNEQYF. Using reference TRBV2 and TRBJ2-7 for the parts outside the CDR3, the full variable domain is EPEVTQTPSHQVTQMGQEVILRCVPISNHLYFYWYRQILGQKVEFLVSFYNNEISEKSEIFDDQFSVERPDGSNFTLKIRSTKLEDSAMYFCASSKTGNEQYFGPGTRLTVT.

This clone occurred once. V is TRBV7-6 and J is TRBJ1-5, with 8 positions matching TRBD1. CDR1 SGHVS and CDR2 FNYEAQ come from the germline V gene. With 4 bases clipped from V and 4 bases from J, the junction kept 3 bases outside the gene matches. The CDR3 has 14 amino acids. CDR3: CASSSGGGNQPQHF. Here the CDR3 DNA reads TGTGCCAGCAGCTCAGGGGGCGGAAATCAGCCCCAGCATTTT.